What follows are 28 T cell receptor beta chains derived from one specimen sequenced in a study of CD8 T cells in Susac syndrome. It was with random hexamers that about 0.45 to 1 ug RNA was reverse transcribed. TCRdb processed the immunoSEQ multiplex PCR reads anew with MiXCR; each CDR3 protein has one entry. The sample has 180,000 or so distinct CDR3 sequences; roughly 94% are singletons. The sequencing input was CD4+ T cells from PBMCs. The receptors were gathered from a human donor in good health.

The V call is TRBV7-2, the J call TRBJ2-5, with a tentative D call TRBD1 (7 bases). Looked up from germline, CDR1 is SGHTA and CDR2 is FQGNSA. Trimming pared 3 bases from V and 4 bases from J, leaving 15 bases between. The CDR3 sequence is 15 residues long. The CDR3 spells CASSFKSQGGETQYF. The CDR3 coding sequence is TGTGCCAGCAGCTTCAAGAGCCAGGGGGGAGAGACCCAGTACTTC.

This CDR3 is CASSSTGYEAFF. Here the CDR3 DNA reads TGTGCCAGCAGCTCGACAGGGTATGAAGCTTTCTTT. This chain uses TRBV7-9 with TRBJ1-1; 7 nucleotides line up with TRBD1. Germline V gives CDR1 SEHNR, CDR2 FQNEAQ (reference sequence). The CDR3 is 12 amino acids. The ends lost 4 bases at V and 7 bases at J; junction bases unmatched: 3.

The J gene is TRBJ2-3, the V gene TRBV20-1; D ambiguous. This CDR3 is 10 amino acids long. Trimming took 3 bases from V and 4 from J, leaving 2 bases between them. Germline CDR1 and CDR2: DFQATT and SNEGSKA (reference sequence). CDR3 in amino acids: CSASSDTQYF. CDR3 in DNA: TGCAGTGCTAGCTCAGATACGCAGTATTTT.

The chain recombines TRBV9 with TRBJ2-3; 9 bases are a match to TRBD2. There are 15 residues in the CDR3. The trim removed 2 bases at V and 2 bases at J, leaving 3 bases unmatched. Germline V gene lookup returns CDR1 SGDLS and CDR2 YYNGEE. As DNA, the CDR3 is TGTGCCAGCAGCGTCCGGACTAGCGCCACAGATACGCAGTATTTT. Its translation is CASSVRTSATDTQYF.

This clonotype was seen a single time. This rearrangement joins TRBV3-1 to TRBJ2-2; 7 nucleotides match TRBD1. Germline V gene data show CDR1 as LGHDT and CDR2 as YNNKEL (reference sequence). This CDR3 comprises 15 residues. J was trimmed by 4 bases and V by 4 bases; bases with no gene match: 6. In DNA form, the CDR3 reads TGTGCCAGCAGCCCCGACAGGGCTGGCACCGGGGAGCTGTTTTTT. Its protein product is CASSPDRAGTGELFF.

The CDR3 nucleotides are TGTGCCAGCAGCTCTCAGTTAGCGGGGGTGGAGACCCAGTACTTC. It codes for CASSSQLAGVETQYF. V is TRBV7-9 and J is TRBJ2-5, with TRBD2 matching over 9 bases. Trimming at V came to 4 bases and at J to 5 bases, leaving 8 bases not matched to a gene. The CDR3 has 15 amino acids. Per the germline V gene, CDR1 is SEHNR and CDR2 is FQNEAQ (reference sequence).

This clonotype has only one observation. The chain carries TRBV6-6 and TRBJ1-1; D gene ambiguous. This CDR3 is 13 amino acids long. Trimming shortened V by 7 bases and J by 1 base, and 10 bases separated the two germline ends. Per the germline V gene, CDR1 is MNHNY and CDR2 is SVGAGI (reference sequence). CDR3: CASNVQGNTEAFF. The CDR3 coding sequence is TGTGCCAGCAACGTACAAGGGAACACTGAAGCTTTCTTT.

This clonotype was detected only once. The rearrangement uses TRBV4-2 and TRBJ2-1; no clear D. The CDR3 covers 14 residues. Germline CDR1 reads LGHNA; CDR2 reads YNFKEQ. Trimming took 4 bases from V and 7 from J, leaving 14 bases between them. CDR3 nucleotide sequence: TGTGCCAGCAGCCCCAATTATGGCAATAATGAGCAGTTCTTC. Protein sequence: CASSPNYGNNEQFF.

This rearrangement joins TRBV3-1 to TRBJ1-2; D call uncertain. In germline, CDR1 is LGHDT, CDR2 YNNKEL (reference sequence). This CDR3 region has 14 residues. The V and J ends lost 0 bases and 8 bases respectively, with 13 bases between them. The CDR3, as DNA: TGTGCCAGCAGCCAAGACGCCCCTCCGGGGGGCTACACCTTC. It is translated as CASSQDAPPGGYTF.

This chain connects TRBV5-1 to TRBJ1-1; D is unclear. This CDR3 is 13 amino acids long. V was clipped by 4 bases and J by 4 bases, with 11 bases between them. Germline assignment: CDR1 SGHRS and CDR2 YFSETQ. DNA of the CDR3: TGCGCCAGCAGCAAGGAAAAGGGCACTGAAGCTTTCTTT. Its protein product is CASSKEKGTEAFF. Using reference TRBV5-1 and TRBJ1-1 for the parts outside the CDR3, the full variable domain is KAGVTQTPRYLIKTRGQQVTLSCSPISGHRSVSWYQQTPGQGLQFLFEYFSETQRNKGNFPGRFSGRQFSNSRSEMNVSTLELGDSALYLCASSKEKGTEAFFGQGTRLTVV.

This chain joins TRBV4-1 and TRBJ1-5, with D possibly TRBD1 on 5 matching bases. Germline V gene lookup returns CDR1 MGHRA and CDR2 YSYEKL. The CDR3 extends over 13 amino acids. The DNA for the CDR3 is TGCGCAGAACCTCGACAGTGGGCAAGACCCCAGCATTTT. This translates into CAEPRQWARPQHF.

The CDR3 protein is CASSVSGQKETQYF. The CDR3 DNA reads as TGTGCCAGCAGCGTAAGTGGTCAGAAAGAGACCCAGTACTTC. V and J are TRBV9 and TRBJ2-5; D is unresolved. The CDR3 extends over 14 amino acids. Germline CDR1 and CDR2: SGDLS and YYNGEE. The V end lost 1 base, the J end lost 3 bases, and 10 bases lay between the germline ends.

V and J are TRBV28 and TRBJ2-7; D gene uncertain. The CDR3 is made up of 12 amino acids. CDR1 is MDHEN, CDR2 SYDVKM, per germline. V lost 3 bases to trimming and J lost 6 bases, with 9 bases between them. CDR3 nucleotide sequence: TGTGCCAGCAGTTTGTACGGGTCCGAGCAGTACGTC. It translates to CASSLYGSEQYV.

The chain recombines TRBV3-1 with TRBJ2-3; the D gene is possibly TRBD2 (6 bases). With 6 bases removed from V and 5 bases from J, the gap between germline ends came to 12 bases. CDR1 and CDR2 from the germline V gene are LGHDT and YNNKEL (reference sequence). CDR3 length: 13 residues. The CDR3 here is CASSRRGVDTQYF. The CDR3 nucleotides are TGTGCCAGCAGTAGGAGGGGCGTAGATACGCAGTATTTT.

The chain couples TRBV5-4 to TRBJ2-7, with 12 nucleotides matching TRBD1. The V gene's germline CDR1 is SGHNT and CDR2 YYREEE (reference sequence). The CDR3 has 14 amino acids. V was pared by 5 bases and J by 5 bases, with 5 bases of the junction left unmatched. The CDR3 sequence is CASRGGQGADEQYF. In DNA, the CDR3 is TGTGCCAGCAGGGGGGGACAGGGGGCCGACGAGCAGTACTTC.

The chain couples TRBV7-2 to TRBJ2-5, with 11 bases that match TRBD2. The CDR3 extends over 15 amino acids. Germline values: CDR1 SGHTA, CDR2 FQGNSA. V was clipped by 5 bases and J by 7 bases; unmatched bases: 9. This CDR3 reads CASSSSGGGEGTQYF. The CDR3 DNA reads TGTGCCAGCAGCAGTAGCGGGGGGGGCGAGGGGACCCAGTACTTC.

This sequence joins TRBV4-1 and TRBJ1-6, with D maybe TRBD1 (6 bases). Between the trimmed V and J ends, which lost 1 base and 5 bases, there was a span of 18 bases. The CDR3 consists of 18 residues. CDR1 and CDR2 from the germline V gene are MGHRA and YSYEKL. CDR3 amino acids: CASSQVRRGARDNSPLHF. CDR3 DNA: TGCGCCAGCAGCCAAGTCCGTCGGGGGGCGCGGGATAATTCACCCCTCCACTTT.

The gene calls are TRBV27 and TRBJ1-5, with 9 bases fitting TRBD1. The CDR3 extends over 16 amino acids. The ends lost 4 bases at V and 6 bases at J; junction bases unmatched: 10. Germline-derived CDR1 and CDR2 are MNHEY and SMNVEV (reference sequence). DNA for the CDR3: TGTGCCAGCAGTTACCTACAGGGGGCGCAGGGTCAGCCCCAGCATTTT. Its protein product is CASSYLQGAQGQPQHF.

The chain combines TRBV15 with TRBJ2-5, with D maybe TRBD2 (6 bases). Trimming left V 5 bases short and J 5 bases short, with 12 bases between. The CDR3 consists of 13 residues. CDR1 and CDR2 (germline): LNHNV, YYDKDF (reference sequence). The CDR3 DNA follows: TGTGCCACCAGCGCCGGGACTCCGGAGACCCAGTACTTC. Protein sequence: CATSAGTPETQYF. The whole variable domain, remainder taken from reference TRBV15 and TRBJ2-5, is DAMVIQNPRYQVTQFGKPVTLSCSQTLNHNVMYWYQQKSSQAPKLLFHYYDKDFNNEADTPDNFQSRRPNTSFCFLDIRSPGLGDTAMYLCATSAGTPETQYFGPGTRLLVL.

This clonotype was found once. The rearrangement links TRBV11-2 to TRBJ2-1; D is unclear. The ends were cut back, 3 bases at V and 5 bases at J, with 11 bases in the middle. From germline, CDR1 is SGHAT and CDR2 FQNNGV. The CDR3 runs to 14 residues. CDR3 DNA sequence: TGTGCCAGCAGCTTCAACTCCCGGGACAATGAGCAGTTCTTC. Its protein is CASSFNSRDNEQFF. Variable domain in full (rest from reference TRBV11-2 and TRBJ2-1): EAGVAQSPRYKIIEKRQSVAFWCNPISGHATLYWYQQILGQGPKLLIQFQNNGVVDDSQLPKDRFSAERLKGVDSTLKIQPAKLEDSAVYLCASSFNSRDNEQFFGPGTRLTVL.

The CDR3: CASSPWGSGGGETQYF. CDR3 coding DNA: TGTGCCAGCAGCCCCTGGGGTAGCGGGGGCGGAGAGACCCAGTACTTC. The V call is TRBV3-1, the J call TRBJ2-5, with TRBD2 identical over 9 bases. The length of the CDR3 is 16 residues. V lost 4 bases and J lost 4; bases outside the gene matches: 10. Germline assignment: CDR1 LGHDT and CDR2 YNNKEL (reference sequence).

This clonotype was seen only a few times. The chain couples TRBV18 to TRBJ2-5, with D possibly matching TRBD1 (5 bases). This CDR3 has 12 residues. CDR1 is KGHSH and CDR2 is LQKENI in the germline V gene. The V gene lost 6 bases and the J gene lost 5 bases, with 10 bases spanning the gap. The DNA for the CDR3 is TGTGCCAGCTCCCAGGGTTTGGAGACCCAGTACTTC. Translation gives CASSQGLETQYF.

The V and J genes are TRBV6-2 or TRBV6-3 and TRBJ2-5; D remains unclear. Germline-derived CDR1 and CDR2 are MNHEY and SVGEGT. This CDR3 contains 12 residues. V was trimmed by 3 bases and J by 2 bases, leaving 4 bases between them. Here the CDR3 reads CASSYWQETQYF. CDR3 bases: TGTGCCAGCAGTTATTGGCAAGAGACCCAGTACTTC.

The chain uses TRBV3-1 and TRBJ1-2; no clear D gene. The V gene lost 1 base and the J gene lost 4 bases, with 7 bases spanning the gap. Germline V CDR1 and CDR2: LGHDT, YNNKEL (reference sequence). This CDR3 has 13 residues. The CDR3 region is CASSQAGGYGYTF. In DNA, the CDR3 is TGTGCCAGCAGCCAAGCCGGCGGCTATGGCTACACCTTC.

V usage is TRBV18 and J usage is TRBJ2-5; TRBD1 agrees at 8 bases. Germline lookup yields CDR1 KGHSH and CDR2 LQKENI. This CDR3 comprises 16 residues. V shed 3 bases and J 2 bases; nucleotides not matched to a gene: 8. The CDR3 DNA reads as TGTGCCAGCTCACCGGCACCGACAGGGGATCAAGAGACCCAGTACTTC. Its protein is CASSPAPTGDQETQYF. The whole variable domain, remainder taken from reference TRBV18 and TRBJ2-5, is NAGVMQNPRHLVRRRGQEARLRCSPMKGHSHVYWYRQLPEEGLKFMVYLQKENIIDESGMPKERFSAEFPKEGPSILRIQQVVRGDSAAYFCASSPAPTGDQETQYFGPGTRLLVL.

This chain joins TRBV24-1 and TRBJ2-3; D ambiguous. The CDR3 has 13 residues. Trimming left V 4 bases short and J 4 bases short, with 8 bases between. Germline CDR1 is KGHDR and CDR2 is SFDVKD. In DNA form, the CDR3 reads TGTGCCACCAGTGAACCCGGCGCAGATACGCAGTATTTT. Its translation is CATSEPGADTQYF.

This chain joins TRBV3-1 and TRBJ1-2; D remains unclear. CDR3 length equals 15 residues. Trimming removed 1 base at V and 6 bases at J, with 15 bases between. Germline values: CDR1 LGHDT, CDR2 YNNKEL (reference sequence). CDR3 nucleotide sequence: TGTGCCAGCAGCCAAGGTCGGCCGGGAGTCCATGGCTACACCTTC. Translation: CASSQGRPGVHGYTF.

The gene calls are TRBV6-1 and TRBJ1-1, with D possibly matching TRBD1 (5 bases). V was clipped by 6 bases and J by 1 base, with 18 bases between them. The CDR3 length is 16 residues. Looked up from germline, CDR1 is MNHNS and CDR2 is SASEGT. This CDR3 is CASRPPSGTTNTEAFF. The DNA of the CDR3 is TGTGCCAGCAGACCACCCTCCGGGACGACGAACACTGAAGCTTTCTTT.